Following are 20 T cell receptor beta chains from one sample sequenced in a study of blood T cells in healthy people across ages. A second about 7 to 12 cycle PCR used barcoded and J-beta primers. TCRdb re-derived calls from the 5' RACE reads in MiXCR, one entry per CDR3 protein. The sample contains 700,000 to 800,000 distinct CDR3 sequences, about 42% of which appear only once. Sequences were obtained from blood. The receptors originated from a woman aged 55-75 years in good health.

J is TRBJ2-4 and V is TRBV11-1; 11 bases are shared with TRBD1. The CDR3 runs 20 residues. Germline lookup yields CDR1 SGHAT and CDR2 FQDESV (reference sequence). With 5 bases clipped from V and 2 bases from J, the junction kept 17 bases outside the gene matches. The CDR3 nucleotides are TGTGCCAGCAGCCAGAACCGGGACAGGGGGTATTTAGGAACCAAAAACATTCAGTACTTC. This codes for CASSQNRDRGYLGTKNIQYF.

This clonotype was seen repeatedly, ten times or more. This rearrangement joins TRBV29-1 to TRBJ2-6; 9 bases are a match to TRBD1. V shed 0 bases, J shed 4 bases, and the junction held 13 bases outside the gene matches. CDR3 length: 19 residues. The V gene's germline CDR1 is SQVTM and CDR2 ANQGSEA. The CDR3 sequence: CSVEDSIRDRAQGANVLTF. The CDR3 nucleotides are TGCAGCGTTGAAGATAGTATACGGGACAGGGCGCAAGGGGCCAACGTCCTGACTTTC.

This chain joins TRBV5-1 and TRBJ2-5; perhaps TRBD2 as D (8 bases). The CDR3 has 16 amino acids. V dropped 4 bases and J dropped 0 bases, with 16 bases sitting between them. Looked up from germline, CDR1 is SGHRS and CDR2 is YFSETQ. CDR3: CASSRGGQSYQETQYF. CDR3 DNA sequence: TGCGCCAGCAGCCGGGGGGGACAGTCGTACCAAGAGACCCAGTACTTC.

Comments on this clonotype: Being one base from a much bigger clone, this may be a read error. This sequence joins TRBV25-1 and TRBJ2-5, with D possibly matching TRBD2 (5 bases). V was clipped by 4 bases and J by 5 bases, with 14 bases between them. This CDR3 is 14 amino acids long. The germline CDR1 and CDR2 sequences are MGHDK and SYGVNS. The CDR3 loop is CASSAFGGGETQYF. The CDR3, as DNA: TGTGCCAGCAGTGCATTTGGAGGTGGGGAGACCCAGTACTTC.

The chain combines TRBV3-1 with TRBJ2-7; 9 nucleotides line up with TRBD2. The CDR3 is 16 amino acids. V gave up 8 bases and J gave up 7 bases; unmatched junction bases: 18. Germline V gene lookup returns CDR1 LGHDT and CDR2 YNNKEL (reference sequence). Written as DNA, the CDR3 is TGTGCCAGCCGGGAAAGGGGGGCGGGAGGGGACAATGAGCAGTACTTC. The encoded protein is CASRERGAGGDNEQYF.

A single count supports this clonotype. The DNA is omitted, as the CDR3 cannot be located on it reliably, and the CDR3 follows TCRdb's listing. The rearrangement links TRBV20-1 to TRBJ2-3; the table gives TRBD1 as D, unverified against the DNA. The CDR3 numbers 17 amino acids, ends counted. The germline gives CDR1 DFQATT, CDR2 SNEGSKA (reference sequence). The chain's CDR3 is CSARVGLGSTSTDTRYF.

This clonotype has ten or more counts. The J gene is TRBJ2-7, the V gene TRBV29-1; D may correspond to TRBD1 or TRBD2 (5 bases each). Deletions cut 6 bases from V and 1 base from J, with 19 bases between. This CDR3 spans 15 amino acids. In germline, CDR1 is SQVTM, CDR2 ANQGSEA. The CDR3, as DNA: TGCAGCGTAGAGCGAGGGGCAGGCGCTTCCTACGAGCAGTACTTC. Amino acid sequence: CSVERGAGASYEQYF.

This chain connects TRBV4-2 to TRBJ2-3; D ambiguous. The germline V gene encodes CDR1 LGHNA and CDR2 YNFKEQ. The CDR3 contains 13 residues. The V end was cut by 0 bases, the J end by 4 bases, with 5 bases between. CDR3 amino acids: CASSQDRSDTQYF. CDR3 DNA sequence: TGTGCCAGCAGCCAAGATAGGTCAGATACGCAGTATTTT.

This clonotype was detected a few times. The chain is built from TRBV7-8 and TRBJ2-7; the D is unclear. This CDR3 has 14 amino acids. With 7 bases removed from V and 5 bases from J, the gap between germline ends came to 18 bases. Germline values: CDR1 SGHVS, CDR2 FQNEAQ. The CDR3 region has the DNA TGTGCCAGCACCCAAGGGCGGCTGCGAGACGAGCAGTACTTC. Its protein product is CASTQGRLRDEQYF.

This clonotype was counted a few times. The chain employs TRBV5-1 and TRBJ1-4; 7 nucleotides match TRBD1. The CDR3 extends over 17 amino acids. Germline CDR1 reads SGHRS; CDR2 reads YFSETQ. Unmatched junction bases numbered 9, after V lost 4 bases and J lost 0 bases. This chain's CDR3 is CASSPWDSKSTNEKLFF. Here the CDR3 DNA reads TGCGCCAGCAGCCCGTGGGACAGCAAATCAACTAATGAAAAACTGTTTTTT.

The rearrangement joins TRBV2 to TRBJ2-7; possibly TRBD2 for D (7 bases). CDR1 and CDR2 from the germline V gene are SNHLY and FYNNEI. CDR3 length: 15 amino acids. Deletions cut 6 bases from V and 2 bases from J, with 17 bases between. The CDR3 DNA reads as TGTGCCAGCAGCGCCCTAGCGGACAGCACCTACGAGCAGTACTTC. Translating gives CASSALADSTYEQYF.

A few counts support this clonotype. The V gene is TRBV11-1, the J gene TRBJ2-7; TRBD2 aligns across 10 bases. Germline-derived CDR1 and CDR2 are SGHAT and FQDESV (reference sequence). This CDR3 has 15 amino acids. Trimming removed 5 bases from V and 3 bases from J; junction bases left unmatched: 7. The DNA for the CDR3 is TGTGCCAGCAGCCTGACTTCTAGCGGGAGCTACGAGCAGTACTTC. This translates into CASSLTSSGSYEQYF.

The rearrangement joins TRBV24-1 to TRBJ2-1; 8 nucleotides match TRBD2. Germline loops: CDR1 KGHDR, CDR2 SFDVKD. With 6 bases clipped from V and 5 bases from J, the junction kept 17 bases outside the gene matches. CDR3 length equals 18 residues. This CDR3 is CATSHPGAGAGVNNEQFF. The CDR3 nucleotides read TGTGCCACCAGTCACCCGGGGGCAGGAGCGGGAGTGAACAATGAGCAGTTCTTC.

The chain links TRBV12-3 or TRBV12-4 to TRBJ2-7, with D unresolved. Trimming removed 2 bases at V and 2 bases at J, with 13 bases between. The CDR3 contains 15 residues. The CDR3 reads CASSLRSYSTYEQYF. The CDR3 nucleotides are TGTGCCAGCAGTTTACGGTCGTACAGCACCTACGAGCAGTACTTC.

The chain recombines TRBV5-1 with TRBJ2-5; 12 bases fit TRBD2. V gave up 1 base and J gave up 5 bases; unmatched junction bases: 6. Germline V gene sequence: CDR1 SGHRS, CDR2 YFSETQ. There are 16 residues in the CDR3. The CDR3 nucleotides read TGCGCCAGCAGCTTGCTGCCTAGCGGGGGGGACGAGACCCAGTACTTC. This sequence encodes CASSLLPSGGDETQYF.

This clonotype was detected many times. The chain has TRBV20-1 and TRBJ2-7, with D uncertain. Trimming removed 7 bases from V and 2 bases from J, with 15 bases in between. The CDR3 sequence is 13 residues long. From germline, CDR1 is DFQATT and CDR2 SNEGSKA (reference sequence). CDR3 sequence (DNA): TGCAGTGTCGAACCTAGGGCCACCTACGAGCAGTACTTC. It translates to CSVEPRATYEQYF.

This clonotype has more than one count but fewer than ten. The V gene is TRBV6-2 or TRBV6-3, the J gene TRBJ2-1, with 12 nucleotides matching TRBD2. This CDR3 region has 17 residues. CDR1 and CDR2 (germline): MNHEY, SVGEGT. Germline trimming cut 2 bases from V and 4 bases from J; bases unmatched to any gene: 6. CDR3 region: CASSYGLAGNGYNEQFF. The CDR3, as DNA: TGTGCCAGCAGTTACGGACTAGCGGGAAATGGGTACAATGAGCAGTTCTTC.

This clonotype has a handful of counts. The V and J genes are TRBV12-3 or TRBV12-4 and TRBJ1-6, with no clear D. The CDR3 length is 13 residues. The V end was cut by 3 bases, the J end by 10 bases, with 10 bases between. The DNA of the CDR3 is TGTGCCAGCAGTTTTTACATTTGGTCACCCCTCCACTTT. Translated, it gives CASSFYIWSPLHF.

This clonotype turned up a few times. V usage is TRBV4-1 and J usage is TRBJ2-5; 7 bases align to TRBD2. With 0 bases clipped from V and 2 bases from J, the junction kept 6 bases outside the gene matches. There are 16 residues in the CDR3. Germline V CDR1 and CDR2: MGHRA, YSYEKL. CDR3 bases: TGCGCCAGCAGCCAAGATGATCTAGCGGAGCAAGAGACCCAGTACTTC. Translated, it gives CASSQDDLAEQETQYF.

The chain couples TRBV10-3 to TRBJ2-3; TRBD1 matches at 8 bases. The CDR3 extends over 11 amino acids. Looked up from germline, CDR1 is ENHRY and CDR2 is SYGVKD. V lost 10 bases to trimming and J lost 4 bases; unmatched junction nucleotides: 1. CDR3 DNA: TGTGCCACGACAGGGGCAGATACGCAGTATTTT. Its translation: CATTGADTQYF.